A selection of T cell receptor beta chains follows, all from one sample in a study of control samples from healthy donors and cancer patients. The protocol was immunoSEQ multiplex PCR, while the TCRdb copy is restricted to in-frame clones and leaves out a portion. The sample comprises around 120,000 clones, just over 90% of which are singletons, and approximately 7.8% rests with the top ten. Sample: blood. These receptors came from a woman aged 18-30 years in good health. Each CDR3 is given with its conserved first and last residue.

J gene | V gene | CDR3 protein
TRBJ1-4 | TRBV7-9 | CASSITDRANEKLFF
TRBJ2-3 | TRBV1 | CTSSQGERIVAYTQYF
TRBJ2-2 | TRBV4-2 | CASSQGQENGELFF
TRBJ2-7 | TRBV28 | CASRNSGSYEQYF
TRBJ2-2 | TRBV7-9 | CASRPWPGNTGELFF
TRBJ2-7 | TRBV7-9 | CASSLGLAGGPSSYEQYF
TRBJ1-1 | TRBV28 | CASSLAALNTEAFF
TRBJ2-7 | TRBV7-2 | CASSFPTGKQYF
TRBJ1-1 | TRBV28 | CVSVGSDILNTEAFF
TRBJ2-5 | TRBV5-4 | CASSSPREETQYF
TRBJ1-1 | TRBV5-6 | CASSLVFRGTEAFF
TRBJ1-5 | TRBV5-6 | CASSYQGLNQPQHF
TRBJ1-2 | TRBV7-6 | CASSPRGGEGYGYTF
TRBJ1-4 | TRBV2 | CASSETAATNEKLFF
TRBJ1-4 | TRBV4-2 | CASSQRGPYEKLFF
TRBJ2-5 | TRBV30 | CAWTGGTSGAEETQYF
TRBJ2-7 | TRBV6-2/TRBV6-3 | CASSPWGTGTYEQYF
TRBJ1-2 | TRBV4-3 | CASSQESGNWNGYTF
TRBJ2-3 | TRBV24-1 | CATSGGTDTQYF
TRBJ1-5 | TRBV5-1 | CASSSRMDGDNQPQHF
TRBJ2-3 | TRBV5-1 | CASSLEGYNTDTQYF
TRBJ2-5 | TRBV5-5 | CASSLAVWETQYF
TRBJ2-3 | TRBV30 | CAWTSTLDTQYF
TRBJ1-3 | TRBV2 | CASSVTGGGNTIYF
TRBJ1-2 | TRBV27 | CASSPGQGHGYTF
TRBJ1-2 | TRBV5-1 | CASSSSGPGGYGYTF
TRBJ1-2 | TRBV25-1 | CASSRGGQGAFHGYTF